These T cell receptor beta chains were read from a single sample in a study of cytomegalovirus exposure and HLA in healthy donors. Assay: immunoSEQ multiplex PCR; the TCRdb copy retains only in-frame clones and omits some. The repertoire holds around 180,000 clones, with approximately 80% as singletons. Sequencing was carried out using PBMCs. These receptors came from a woman aged 45-60 years in good health and CMV-seronegative. CDR3s include the opening cysteine and the closing phenylalanine or tryptophan. The order of the fields is CDR3 length, clone size, J gene, D gene, V gene, CDR3 DNA, CDR3 protein. The D gene is left open where the match is weak. Rows give clone size only sometimes, using once, few, many, or a class for an expanded clone.

CDR3 length: 12; clone size: NA; J gene: TRBJ2-7; D gene: NA; V gene: TRBV6-1; CDR3 DNA: TGTGCCAGCCTTAGAACAGGGTACGAGCAGTACTTC; CDR3 protein: CASLRTGYEQYF
CDR3 length: 16; clone size: NA; J gene: TRBJ2-2; D gene: TRBD2; V gene: TRBV7-9; CDR3 DNA: TGTGCCAGCAGCCCCAGCCGCCGGGGGGATATCGGGGAGCTGTTTTTT; CDR3 protein: CASSPSRRGDIGELFF
CDR3 length: 16; clone size: NA; J gene: TRBJ2-7; D gene: TRBD2; V gene: TRBV11-1; CDR3 DNA: TGTGCCAGCAGCTTAGCGCTTGCGGGAGCGATCTACGAGCAGTACTTC; CDR3 protein: CASSLALAGAIYEQYF
CDR3 length: 15; clone size: NA; J gene: TRBJ1-3; D gene: NA; V gene: TRBV6-1; CDR3 DNA: TGTGCCAGCAGTGACGGAAGAGCGTCTGGAAACACCATATATTTT; CDR3 protein: CASSDGRASGNTIYF
CDR3 length: 15; clone size: NA; J gene: TRBJ1-1; D gene: TRBD1; V gene: TRBV5-1; CDR3 DNA: TGCGCCAGCAGCTACCAAGGGTCAGGGGGCACTGAAGCTTTCTTT; CDR3 protein: CASSYQGSGGTEAFF
CDR3 length: 14; clone size: NA; J gene: TRBJ2-1; D gene: TRBD2; V gene: TRBV2; CDR3 DNA: TGTGCCAGCAACCCTAGCGGGAGTGTTGTTGGGCAGTTCTTC; CDR3 protein: CASNPSGSVVGQFF
CDR3 length: 15; clone size: NA; J gene: TRBJ1-1; D gene: TRBD1; V gene: TRBV9; CDR3 DNA: TGTGCCAGCAGCGATAAGGACAGGGCGAACACTGAAGCTTTCTTT; CDR3 protein: CASSDKDRANTEAFF
CDR3 length: 14; clone size: NA; J gene: TRBJ1-2; D gene: NA; V gene: TRBV5-1; CDR3 DNA: TGCGCCAGCAGCCTATTACGGGGGGAGTATGGCTACACCTTC; CDR3 protein: CASSLLRGEYGYTF
CDR3 length: 13; clone size: NA; J gene: TRBJ1-1; D gene: TRBD1; V gene: TRBV19; CDR3 DNA: TGTGCCAGTAGTTTAACAGGGGCCACTGAAGCTTTCTTT; CDR3 protein: CASSLTGATEAFF
CDR3 length: 13; clone size: NA; J gene: TRBJ2-7; D gene: NA; V gene: TRBV6-5; CDR3 DNA: TGTGCCACTGCGACAGTGACGTCCTACGAGCAGTACTTC; CDR3 protein: CATATVTSYEQYF
CDR3 length: 14; clone size: NA; J gene: TRBJ2-3; D gene: TRBD1; V gene: TRBV2; CDR3 DNA: TGTGCCAGCAGTGTTTACAGGGGGACAGATACGCAGTATTTT; CDR3 protein: CASSVYRGTDTQYF
CDR3 length: 15; clone size: NA; J gene: TRBJ1-1; D gene: NA; V gene: TRBV9; CDR3 DNA: TGTGCCAGCAGCGTCGGTACTGCAGGGTTCACTGAAGCTTTCTTT; CDR3 protein: CASSVGTAGFTEAFF
CDR3 length: 15; clone size: few; J gene: TRBJ2-2; D gene: NA; V gene: TRBV5-1; CDR3 DNA: TGCGCCAGCAGCTTGTACGGACAGAACACCGGGGAGCTGTTTTTT; CDR3 protein: CASSLYGQNTGELFF
CDR3 length: 14; clone size: NA; J gene: TRBJ2-3; D gene: TRBD1; V gene: TRBV25-1; CDR3 DNA: TGTGCCGCTAGGGGGCGGATTAGCACAGATACGCAGTATTTT; CDR3 protein: CAARGRISTDTQYF
CDR3 length: 14; clone size: NA; J gene: TRBJ1-5; D gene: NA; V gene: TRBV19; CDR3 DNA: TGTGCCAGTAGCACCGGACAGACCGATCAGCCCCAGCATTTT; CDR3 protein: CASSTGQTDQPQHF
CDR3 length: 15; clone size: NA; J gene: TRBJ2-3; D gene: TRBD2; V gene: TRBV7-2; CDR3 DNA: TGTGCCAGCAGCTTAATCCTAGCGGGGTCAGATACGCAGTATTTT; CDR3 protein: CASSLILAGSDTQYF
CDR3 length: 17; clone size: once; J gene: TRBJ2-2; D gene: TRBD2; V gene: TRBV7-9; CDR3 DNA: TGTGCCAGCAGCTTCGACGGGACTAGTTACCGAACCGGGGAGCTGTTTTTT; CDR3 protein: CASSFDGTSYRTGELFF
CDR3 length: 12; clone size: NA; J gene: TRBJ2-7; D gene: NA; V gene: TRBV5-1; CDR3 DNA: TGCGCCAGCAGCTACCAGGGCTACGAGCAGTACTTC; CDR3 protein: CASSYQGYEQYF
CDR3 length: 13; clone size: NA; J gene: TRBJ1-2; D gene: NA; V gene: TRBV28; CDR3 DNA: TGTGCCAGCAGACCCGGGTTTCACTTAGGCTACACCTTC; CDR3 protein: CASRPGFHLGYTF
CDR3 length: 12; clone size: NA; J gene: TRBJ2-7; D gene: NA; V gene: TRBV7-9; CDR3 DNA: TGTGCCAGCAGCTTAGCGGCCACCGAGCAGTACTTC; CDR3 protein: CASSLAATEQYF
CDR3 length: 15; clone size: NA; J gene: TRBJ1-2; D gene: TRBD1; V gene: TRBV7-9; CDR3 DNA: TGTGCCAGCAGCATACTACCGGGACAGGACTATGGCTACACCTTC; CDR3 protein: CASSILPGQDYGYTF
CDR3 length: 16; clone size: NA; J gene: TRBJ1-6; D gene: TRBD1; V gene: TRBV15; CDR3 DNA: TGTGCCACCAGCGTTAGACAGGGCTCGTATAATTTGCCCCTCCACTTT; CDR3 protein: CATSVRQGSYNLPLHF
CDR3 length: 14; clone size: NA; J gene: TRBJ2-7; D gene: TRBD2; V gene: TRBV11-2; CDR3 DNA: TGTGCCAGCAGCTTATTACTAGCGTCGGGCGAGCAGTACTTC; CDR3 protein: CASSLLLASGEQYF
CDR3 length: 16; clone size: NA; J gene: TRBJ1-5; D gene: NA; V gene: TRBV15; CDR3 DNA: TGTGCCACCAGCATCGGAGGAGACAGGAAGAATCAGCCCCAGCATTTT; CDR3 protein: CATSIGGDRKNQPQHF
CDR3 length: 15; clone size: few; J gene: TRBJ2-3; D gene: NA; V gene: TRBV7-2; CDR3 DNA: TGTGCCAGCAGCTTAGACTCTAGCGGCACAGATACGCAGTATTTT; CDR3 protein: CASSLDSSGTDTQYF
CDR3 length: 14; clone size: NA; J gene: TRBJ1-1; D gene: TRBD1; V gene: TRBV5-1; CDR3 DNA: TGCGCCAGCAGACAGGGACAGAGTGACACTGAAGCTTTCTTT; CDR3 protein: CASRQGQSDTEAFF
CDR3 length: 15; clone size: NA; J gene: TRBJ1-4; D gene: NA; V gene: TRBV2; CDR3 DNA: TGTGCCAGCAGTGATGAAGGGACTGGGAATGAAAAACTGTTTTTT; CDR3 protein: CASSDEGTGNEKLFF
CDR3 length: 16; clone size: NA; J gene: TRBJ2-4; D gene: NA; V gene: TRBV7-3; CDR3 DNA: TGTGCCAGCAGCTCGGGTTGGATCCCCGCCAAAAACATTCAGTACTTC; CDR3 protein: CASSSGWIPAKNIQYF
CDR3 length: 15; clone size: NA; J gene: TRBJ2-3; D gene: NA; V gene: TRBV9; CDR3 DNA: TGTGCCAGCAGCGTAGGTCCAGGTAGCACAGATACGCAGTATTTT; CDR3 protein: CASSVGPGSTDTQYF
CDR3 length: 16; clone size: few; J gene: TRBJ2-3; D gene: TRBD2; V gene: TRBV27; CDR3 DNA: TGTGCCAGCAGTTGGACAGCTAGCGGGAGCACAGATACGCAGTATTTT; CDR3 protein: CASSWTASGSTDTQYF
CDR3 length: 14; clone size: few; J gene: TRBJ2-7; D gene: TRBD2; V gene: TRBV18; CDR3 DNA: TGTGCCAGCTCACCCCCGGGGGGGAGGGACGAGCAGTACTTC; CDR3 protein: CASSPPGGRDEQYF
CDR3 length: 12; clone size: NA; J gene: TRBJ1-2; D gene: TRBD1; V gene: TRBV19; CDR3 DNA: TGTGCCAGTCGGACAGGGCTCTATGGCTACACCTTC; CDR3 protein: CASRTGLYGYTF
CDR3 length: 13; clone size: NA; J gene: TRBJ2-1; D gene: NA; V gene: TRBV30; CDR3 DNA: TGTGCCTGGGGGACAAGCTCCTACAATGAGCAGTTCTTC; CDR3 protein: CAWGTSSYNEQFF
CDR3 length: 15; clone size: NA; J gene: TRBJ2-7; D gene: NA; V gene: TRBV28; CDR3 DNA: TGTGCCAGCAGTTTATCGTGGACAGCTACCTACGAGCAGTACTTC; CDR3 protein: CASSLSWTATYEQYF
CDR3 length: 15; clone size: NA; J gene: TRBJ2-3; D gene: TRBD1; V gene: TRBV6-6; CDR3 DNA: TGTGCCAGCAGGTCACAGGGGGCGGGCACAGATACGCAGTATTTT; CDR3 protein: CASRSQGAGTDTQYF
CDR3 length: 17; clone size: NA; J gene: TRBJ2-5; D gene: TRBD2; V gene: TRBV6-1; CDR3 DNA: TGTGCCAGCAGTGACTATGCCGGGACTAGCGGTTGGGAGACCCAGTACTTC; CDR3 protein: CASSDYAGTSGWETQYF
CDR3 length: 15; clone size: few; J gene: TRBJ2-1; D gene: TRBD2; V gene: TRBV7-3; CDR3 DNA: TGTGCCAGCAGTCGAGGGACTAGCACAAGGAGTGAGCAGTTCTTC; CDR3 protein: CASSRGTSTRSEQFF